The 18 T cell receptor beta chains reported below all come from one sample, sequenced in a study of T cell responses to AZD1222 COVID-19 vaccine. Clones were read by immunoSEQ multiplex PCR, and TCRdb kept only the in-frame ones, dropping some. The data contain roughly 180,000 clones, about 87% of them seen just once; the ten biggest clones take up about 3%. The input for sequencing was peripheral blood, taken on day 0 of MenACWY control vaccination. These receptors all stem from an adult in good health.

The CDR3 protein is CASSPRDRMNTEAFF. The CDR3 DNA sequence: TGTGCCAGCTCACCCCGGGACAGGATGAACACTGAAGCTTTCTTT. The chain links TRBV18 to TRBJ1-1; 8 bases are shared with TRBD1. Germline loops: CDR1 KGHSH, CDR2 LQKENI. Germline trimming cut 3 bases from V and 0 bases from J; bases unmatched to any gene: 3. This CDR3 spans 15 amino acids.

This chain's CDR3 is CASREQGNTEAFF. The CDR3 DNA is TGCGCCAGCAGAGAGCAGGGTAACACTGAAGCTTTCTTT. The chain links TRBV5-1 to TRBJ1-1, with D tentatively TRBD1 (5 bases). The V and J ends lost 5 bases and 2 bases respectively, with 10 bases between them. The CDR3 length is 13 residues. CDR1 and CDR2 from the germline V gene are SGHRS and YFSETQ.

The V gene is TRBV5-5, the J gene TRBJ1-3; D is undetermined. The germline V and J ends were trimmed by 4 bases and 0 bases, with 8 bases remaining between them. CDR1 SGHKS and CDR2 YYEKEE come from the germline V gene (reference sequence). There are 14 residues in the CDR3. The CDR3 nucleotides are TGTGCCAGCAGCCCCCCGGGCTCTGGAAACACCATATATTTT. Its protein is CASSPPGSGNTIYF.

The chain joins TRBV13 to TRBJ2-2, with TRBD1 matching 8 bases. V shed 5 bases and J 7 bases; nucleotides not matched to a gene: 6. This CDR3 is 14 amino acids long. The germline CDR1 and CDR2 sequences are PRHDT and FYEKMQ (reference sequence). CDR3: CASSLDRANGELFF. The CDR3 DNA sequence: TGTGCCAGCAGCCTGGACAGGGCGAACGGGGAGCTGTTTTTT.

The chain is built from TRBV5-4 and TRBJ2-1; 7 bases are a match to TRBD2. This CDR3 spans 14 amino acids. The V segment lost 4 bases and the J segment 4 bases; nucleotides outside the gene matches: 5. In germline, CDR1 is SGHNT, CDR2 YYREEE (reference sequence). The CDR3 loop is CASSPGTKYNEQFF. CDR3 in DNA: TGTGCCAGCAGCCCCGGGACTAAGTACAATGAGCAGTTCTTC.

This clone has a handful of counts. The chain joins TRBV5-4 to TRBJ2-7; 8 bases align to TRBD1. The CDR3 totals 14 residues. J lost 3 bases, V lost 0 bases, and 2 bases had no gene match. CDR1 and CDR2 from the germline V gene are SGHNT and YYREEE (reference sequence). CDR3 nucleotide sequence: TGTGCCAGCAGCTTGGGACAGGGGAACTACGAGCAGTACTTC. This translates into CASSLGQGNYEQYF.

The chain employs TRBV6-4 and TRBJ2-1, with TRBD1 identical over 8 bases. There are 14 residues in the CDR3. V was clipped by 2 bases and J by 5 bases; unmatched bases: 2. CDR1 is MRHNA, CDR2 SNTAGT, per germline. The CDR3 sequence is CASSDRTGNNEQFF. The CDR3 DNA reads as TGTGCCAGCAGTGACCGGACAGGGAACAATGAGCAGTTCTTC.

This clone was seen ten or more times. The chain combines TRBV9 with TRBJ1-3; 10 positions agree with TRBD1. After removal of 3 bases from V and 3 bases from J, the junction contained 3 bases not matched to a gene. Germline V lookup: CDR1 SGDLS, CDR2 YYNGEE. The CDR3 has 15 amino acids. CDR3 sequence: CASSATGGGGNTIYF. The CDR3 nucleotides read TGTGCCAGCAGCGCGACAGGGGGCGGTGGAAACACCATATATTTT.

V and J are TRBV30 and TRBJ2-5, with 10 bases matching TRBD2. CDR1 is GTSNPN and CDR2 is SVGIG in the germline V gene (reference sequence). With V trimmed by 3 bases and J by 2 bases, 9 bases remained unmatched. The CDR3 extends over 16 amino acids. The CDR3, as DNA: TGTGCCTGGAGGCTGGCTAGCGGGAGCTTTCAAGAGACCCAGTACTTC. It specifies CAWRLASGSFQETQYF.

V usage is TRBV5-1 and J usage is TRBJ2-1, with TRBD2 matching over 15 bases. Per the germline V gene, CDR1 is SGHRS and CDR2 is YFSETQ. The CDR3 has 16 residues. V gave up 4 bases and J gave up 1 base; unmatched junction bases: 0. DNA of the CDR3: TGCGCCAGCAGCGGGACTAGCGGGAGGTCCTACAATGAGCAGTTCTTC. The encoded protein is CASSGTSGRSYNEQFF.

CDR3 bases: TGTGCCAGCAGCGCCCGGACAGGGGATGGAAACACCATATATTTT. Translation: CASSARTGDGNTIYF. The rearrangement joins TRBV7-9 to TRBJ1-3, with 9 bases that match TRBD1. The V segment lost 5 bases and the J segment 3 bases; nucleotides outside the gene matches: 5. Per germline, CDR1 SEHNR and CDR2 FQNEAQ (reference sequence). The CDR3 extends over 15 amino acids.

The J gene is TRBJ2-2, the V gene TRBV6-5, with 7 positions matching TRBD1. V shed 2 bases, J shed 3 bases, and the junction held 6 bases outside the gene matches. This CDR3 region has 16 residues. The germline gives CDR1 MNHEY, CDR2 SVGAGI. CDR3 amino acids: CASSYPRTGDTGELFF. As DNA, the CDR3 is TGTGCCAGCAGTTACCCAAGGACAGGCGACACCGGGGAGCTGTTTTTT.

This clone was seen only a few times. V is TRBV6-9 and J is TRBJ2-1; D might be TRBD1 or TRBD2, each matching 5 bases. The ends were cut back, 4 bases at V and 4 bases at J, with 14 bases in the middle. From germline, CDR1 is MNHGY and CDR2 SVAAGI. The CDR3 has 15 amino acids. The CDR3 DNA follows: TGTGCCAGCAGTTTGGGACCTCTACCGTACAATGAGCAGTTCTTC. This gives the protein CASSLGPLPYNEQFF.

This sequence joins TRBV10-3 and TRBJ2-7; tentatively, D is TRBD2 (7 bases). This CDR3 has 15 amino acids. V gave up 4 bases and J gave up 5 bases, with 18 bases separating them. Germline CDR1 ENHRY, CDR2 SYGVKD. The CDR3 region has the DNA TGTGCCATCAGTGCAGGGGACTACGTTAACCACGAGCAGTACTTC. This sequence encodes CAISAGDYVNHEQYF.

The gene calls are TRBV29-1 and TRBJ1-2; tentatively, D is TRBD1 (5 bases). Per the germline V gene, CDR1 is SQVTM and CDR2 is ANQGSEA. The length of the CDR3 is 14 residues. V was cut by 5 bases and J by 4 bases, with 17 bases left in between. The CDR3 sequence: CSVPPQGVFYGYTF. CDR3 nucleotide sequence: TGCAGCGTTCCTCCCCAAGGGGTATTCTATGGCTACACCTTC.

As concerns this clone: At the DNA level, this CDR3 is encoded by other sequences in the same sample as well. The rearrangement links TRBV7-9 to TRBJ1-6; TRBD1 matches at 8 bases. The CDR3 runs to 15 residues. Germline trimming cut 3 bases from V and 5 bases from J; bases unmatched to any gene: 3. The V gene's germline CDR1 is SEHNR and CDR2 FQNEAQ (reference sequence). CDR3 region: CASSLGQADNSPLHF. CDR3 nucleotide sequence: TGTGCCAGCAGCTTGGGACAGGCAGATAATTCACCCCTCCACTTT.

This rearrangement joins TRBV7-2 to TRBJ1-6; possible D gene TRBD1, 5 bases. Germline CDR1 and CDR2: SGHTA and FQGNSA. Trimming left V 3 bases short and J 0 bases short, with 9 bases between. The CDR3 consists of 16 residues. Here the CDR3 reads CASSFQGSSYNSPLHF. CDR3 bases: TGTGCCAGCAGCTTTCAGGGTAGCTCCTATAATTCACCCCTCCACTTT.

The chain has TRBV15 and TRBJ2-7, with D hard to call. This CDR3 is built from 16 residues. Germline CDR1 reads LNHNV; CDR2 reads YYDKDF (reference sequence). V was clipped by 0 bases and J by 7 bases, with 19 bases between them. CDR3 sequence: CATSRDPSASSREQYF. Here the CDR3 DNA reads TGTGCCACCAGCAGAGATCCCTCGGCGTCCAGCAGGGAGCAGTACTTC.